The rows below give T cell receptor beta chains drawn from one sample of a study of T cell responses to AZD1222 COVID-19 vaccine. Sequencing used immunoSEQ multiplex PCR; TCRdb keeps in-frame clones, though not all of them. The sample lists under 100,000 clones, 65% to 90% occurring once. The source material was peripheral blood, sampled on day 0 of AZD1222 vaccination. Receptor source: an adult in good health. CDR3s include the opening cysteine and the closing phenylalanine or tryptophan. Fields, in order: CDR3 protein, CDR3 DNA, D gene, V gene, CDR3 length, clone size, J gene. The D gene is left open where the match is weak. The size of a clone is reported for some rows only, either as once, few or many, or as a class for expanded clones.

CASSLDRYREAFF TGTGCCAGCAGCTTAGATAGGTACAGGGAAGCTTTCTTT . TRBV7-2 13 . TRBJ1-1
CSVEDHSGVGANVLTF TGCAGCGTTGAAGATCATTCAGGGGTCGGGGCCAACGTCCTGACTTTC . TRBV29-1 16 . TRBJ2-6
CASSYSPRVTEAFF TGTGCCAGCAGTTACTCGCCCAGGGTGACTGAAGCTTTCTTT . TRBV6-5 14 . TRBJ1-1
CASSLAMPGNSPLHF TGTGCCAGCAGCTTAGCGATGCCGGGGAATTCACCCCTCCACTTT . TRBV7-2 15 few TRBJ1-6
CASSPGRGAMNTEAFF TGTGCCAGCTCACCAGGCAGGGGGGCTATGAACACTGAAGCTTTCTTT TRBD1 TRBV18 16 . TRBJ1-1
CASSYRERTLYSNQPQHF TGTGCCAGCAGTTACAGGGAACGTACCCTTTATAGCAATCAGCCCCAGCATTTT . TRBV6-2/TRBV6-3 18 . TRBJ1-5
CASSRTGRDYGYTF TGTGCCAGCAGTCGGACAGGGAGGGACTATGGCTACACCTTC TRBD1 TRBV6-5 14 . TRBJ1-2
CASSSGLAGAETQYF TGTGCCAGCAGCTCAGGACTAGCGGGAGCGGAGACCCAGTACTTC TRBD2 TRBV9 15 . TRBJ2-5
CATSDTPGGSYNEQFF TGTGCCACCAGTGACACCCCCGGGGGCTCCTACAATGAGCAGTTCTTC . TRBV24-1 16 . TRBJ2-1
CASLPGREASDTQYF TGTGCCAGTCTGCCTGGGCGGGAGGCCTCGGATACGCAGTATTTT TRBD2 TRBV19 15 . TRBJ2-3
CASSPSFSGRAMFF TGTGCCAGCTCACCCTCGTTTAGCGGGAGGGCCATGTTCTTC TRBD2 TRBV18 14 . TRBJ2-1
CASSVPADSLHNEQFF TGTGCCAGCAGCGTCCCCGCGGACTCCCTACACAATGAGCAGTTCTTC . TRBV9 16 . TRBJ2-1
CASSLSVLAGTYNEQFF TGTGCCAGCAGCCTTAGTGTACTAGCGGGAACCTACAATGAGCAGTTCTTC TRBD2 TRBV11-3 17 . TRBJ2-1
CAISDPTAKVELYEQYF TGTGCCATCAGTGACCCGACAGCCAAAGTGGAGCTCTACGAGCAGTACTTC . TRBV10-3 17 . TRBJ2-7
CAIRRDRESYTF TGTGCCATCAGACGGGACAGGGAGAGCTACACCTTC TRBD1 TRBV10-3 12 . TRBJ1-2
CASSLRTSGYYNEQFF TGTGCCAGCAGCCTAAGGACTAGCGGGTACTACAATGAGCAGTTCTTC TRBD2 TRBV7-8 16 . TRBJ2-1
CASSSRDRANYGYTF TGTGCCAGCAGCTCCCGGGACAGGGCTAACTATGGCTACACCTTC TRBD1 TRBV7-2 15 . TRBJ1-2
CASSDGGSANYGYTF TGTGCCAGCTCAGACGGGGGATCAGCTAACTATGGCTACACCTTC . TRBV18 15 . TRBJ1-2
CASSDDPSGNTIYF TGCGCCAGCAGTGATGACCCCTCTGGAAACACCATATATTTT . TRBV10-2 14 few TRBJ1-3
CASSFPQGGDEQFF TGCGCCAGCAGCTTCCCCCAGGGAGGGGATGAGCAGTTCTTC TRBD2 TRBV5-1 14 once TRBJ2-1
CASSSAQGAWDYGYTF TGTGCCAGCAGCAGCGCACAGGGGGCCTGGGACTATGGCTACACCTTC TRBD1 TRBV5-4 16 . TRBJ1-2
CASSPSRSGRISYEQYF TGTGCCAGCTCACCGAGCCGTAGCGGGAGGATCTCCTACGAGCAGTACTTC TRBD2 TRBV18 17 . TRBJ2-7
CASSAGDRPSYEQYF TGTGCCAGCAGCGCAGGGGACAGGCCTTCTTACGAGCAGTACTTC TRBD1 TRBV9 15 . TRBJ2-7
CSAVRDIQETQYF TGCAGCGCCGTCCGGGACATCCAAGAGACCCAGTACTTC . TRBV29-1 13 . TRBJ2-5
CASSLVGAGPAGNTIYF TGTGCCAGCAGCTTAGTGGGCGCAGGGCCGGCTGGAAACACCATATATTTT . TRBV7-8 17 . TRBJ1-3
CASMERHVSNQPQHF TGTGCCAGCATGGAACGACATGTTAGCAATCAGCCCCAGCATTTT . TRBV21-1 15 . TRBJ1-5
CASSFSGGGGEQYF TGCGCCAGCAGCTTCTCAGGGGGCGGAGGCGAGCAGTACTTC TRBD1 TRBV5-1 14 . TRBJ2-7
CATRGFEEKLFF TGTGCCACCAGGGGGTTCGAGGAAAAACTGTTTTTT . TRBV15 12 . TRBJ1-4
CASRRDGAGYEQYF TGTGCCAGTAGAAGAGACGGGGCCGGCTACGAGCAGTACTTC . TRBV19 14 . TRBJ2-7
CASSGAGGNYGYTF TGTGCCAGTAGTGGGGCAGGAGGGAACTATGGCTACACCTTC . TRBV19 14 . TRBJ1-2
CASSLEGGGTEAFF TGTGCCAGTTCTCTGGAGGGGGGTGGCACTGAAGCTTTCTTT . TRBV7-2 14 . TRBJ1-1
CASSVTVNYGYTF TGTGCCAGCAGCGTGACAGTTAACTATGGCTACACCTTC . TRBV7-8 13 . TRBJ1-2
CASTHGGTGDSPLHF TGTGCCAGCACCCACGGAGGGACAGGGGATTCACCCCTCCACTTT TRBD1 TRBV28 15 once TRBJ1-6
CASSVTSGTHNEQFF TGTGCCAGCAGCGTGACTAGCGGGACACACAATGAGCAGTTCTTC TRBD2 TRBV9 15 few TRBJ2-1
CASSSRGSPRILSYNEQFF TGTGCCAGCAGCTCAAGGGGCTCTCCAAGGATACTTTCCTACAATGAGCAGTTCTTC . TRBV2 19 few TRBJ2-1
CAISLGSYNEQFF TGTGCCATCAGCTTAGGTTCCTACAATGAGCAGTTCTTC . TRBV10-3 13 . TRBJ2-1
CASSLLQGTYNEQFF TGTGCCAGCAGTTTATTACAGGGGACTTACAATGAGCAGTTCTTC . TRBV6-5 15 . TRBJ2-1
CASSQDSGWGEQYF TGCGCCAGCAGCCAAGACAGCGGGTGGGGCGAGCAGTACTTC . TRBV4-3 14 . TRBJ2-7
CASSVMDSQSNEQFF TGCGCCAGCAGCGTCATGGACAGCCAGAGCAATGAGCAGTTCTTC . TRBV5-1 15 . TRBJ2-1
CASSWDRGNTIYF TGTGCCAGCAGCTGGGACAGGGGAAACACCATATATTTT TRBD1 TRBV7-2 13 . TRBJ1-3